The source of this T cell receptor (beta chain) is a study of shared clonotypes between healthy human individuals. CDR3 length: 16 residues. Germline V gene lookup returns CDR1 SNHLY and CDR2 FYNNEI. Trimming took 5 bases from V and 3 from J; bases not matched to a gene: 11. All the donors were Caucasian adults who lived in Nashville, Tennessee. Ten immunoSEQ deep assay plates held the unsorted PBMC DNA. Clones were sequenced by immunoSEQ multiplex PCR, and TCRdb holds only the in-frame ones, with some missing. The data contain about 490,000 clones, about 80% of them singletons. The chain employs TRBV2 and TRBJ1-1; the match to TRBD1 covers 8 bases. The material sequenced was PBMCs. The clonotype was recovered from a woman in her 40s in good health. Some clones in this sample may be carry-over from other donors' samples. The CDR3, as DNA: TGTGCCAGCAGTTCCTCACGGACAGGGTCGTACACTGAAGCTTTCTTT. As protein: CASSSSRTGSYTEAFF.